One and the same sample provided the 25 T cell receptor beta chains below, sequenced in a study of vaccination and CD4 T cells after COVID-19. Their recognized antigens are unknown. Sequenced with the Oncomine TCR Beta short-read assay was DNA taken from cultured CD4+ T cells. Using its own MiXCR run on the PCR reads, TCRdb lists one record per CDR3 protein. Among 14,000 to 15,000 distinct CDR3 sequences, 50% to 55% were seen once, and the ten largest hold about 12%. Treatment defined: approximately nine-day PBMC culture with coronavirus spike peptide pools or control peptides (ViraFEST assay). Material for sequencing was CD4+ T cells from blood, cultured in vitro. All receptors come from a human donor who had recovered from COVID-19.

CDR3 bases: TGCAGTGCTAGAAGCTCGGGGAACATTCAGTACTTC. Its translation is CSARSSGNIQYF. This chain uses TRBV20-1 with TRBJ2-4, with D possibly being TRBD2 (5 bases). CDR3 length equals 12 residues. Germline values: CDR1 DFQATT, CDR2 SNEGSKA (reference sequence). V was trimmed by 2 bases and J by 7 bases, leaving 9 bases between them.

V and J are TRBV20-1 and TRBJ1-5, with D uncertain. Germline V lookup: CDR1 DFQATT, CDR2 SNEGSKA (reference sequence). V was clipped by 6 bases and J by 2 bases, with 11 bases between them. This CDR3 is built from 13 residues. This CDR3 is CSADSDGNQPQHF. The CDR3 DNA follows: TGCAGTGCCGACTCGGACGGCAATCAGCCCCAGCATTTT.

V usage is TRBV12-3 or TRBV12-4 and J usage is TRBJ2-2; TRBD1 is a possible D gene (5 bases). Deletions cut 3 bases from V and 3 bases from J, with 8 bases between. CDR3 length equals 14 residues. CDR3 sequence (DNA): TGTGCCAGCAGTTTCCAGGGATACACCGGGGAGCTGTTTTTT. As protein: CASSFQGYTGELFF.

This chain uses TRBV30 with TRBJ2-1; 15 bases are a match to TRBD2. This CDR3 spans 16 amino acids. Germline CDR1 GTSNPN, CDR2 SVGIG (reference sequence). The junction had 8 bases not matched to a gene; V was cut back by 2 bases and J by 9 bases. The DNA of the CDR3 is TGTGCCTGGAGTCTACCAAGGACTAGCGGGAGGGGTGAGCAGTTCTTC. It yields the protein CAWSLPRTSGRGEQFF.

This clonotype has only a few counts. The chain joins TRBV20-1 to TRBJ2-5, with 7 bases matching TRBD1. V lost 3 bases and J lost 7; bases outside the gene matches: 11. Per germline, CDR1 DFQATT and CDR2 SNEGSKA (reference sequence). CDR3 length equals 14 residues. The CDR3 loop is CSARDRRSSTTQYF. The DNA of the CDR3 is TGCAGTGCTAGGGACAGGCGTTCGAGTACGACCCAGTACTTC.

The chain recombines TRBV7-9 with TRBJ2-3; 9 nucleotides agree with TRBD1. CDR3 length: 16 residues. Looked up from germline, CDR1 is SEHNR and CDR2 is FQNEAQ (reference sequence). V lost 3 bases and J lost 3; bases outside the gene matches: 7. The CDR3 DNA reads as TGTGCCAGCAGCTTCCGTACAGGGGGCGCGACAGATACGCAGTATTTT. It translates to CASSFRTGGATDTQYF.

This clonotype came up a few times. The rearrangement links TRBV12-3 or TRBV12-4 to TRBJ2-5; no clear D gene. V was trimmed by 3 bases and J by 6 bases, leaving 5 bases between them. This CDR3 spans 11 amino acids. CDR3 DNA: TGTGCCAGCAGTTTCTCTCAGACCCAGTACTTC. Translation: CASSFSQTQYF.

By share, this clonotype counts as medium-sized (0.01 to 0.1%). The J gene is TRBJ2-5, the V gene TRBV7-9; D is perhaps TRBD2 (5 bases). CDR1 SEHNR and CDR2 FQNEAQ come from the germline V gene (reference sequence). Trimming pared 8 bases from V and 1 base from J, leaving 23 bases between. There are 17 residues in the CDR3. The CDR3 protein is CASLPGLGFGLQETQYF. The CDR3 DNA follows: TGTGCCAGCCTTCCCGGTTTAGGCTTCGGACTCCAAGAGACCCAGTACTTC. Filled out from reference TRBV7-9 and TRBJ2-5, the complete variable domain reads DTGVSQNPRHKITKRGQNVTFRCDPISEHNRLYWYRQTLGQGPEFLTYFQNEAQLEKSRLLSDRFSAERPKGSFSTLEIQRTEQGDSAMYLCASLPGLGFGLQETQYFGPGTRLLVL.

This clonotype was seen a few times. This chain links TRBV5-1 with TRBJ1-3; D uncertain. The germline V and J ends were trimmed by 1 base and 8 bases, with 10 bases remaining between them. This CDR3 spans 13 amino acids. Germline loops: CDR1 SGHRS, CDR2 YFSETQ. CDR3 residues: CASSLYFGDTIYF. The CDR3, as DNA: TGCGCCAGCAGCTTGTACTTCGGGGACACCATATATTTT. The full variable domain, its missing parts supplied by reference TRBV5-1 and TRBJ1-3, is KAGVTQTPRYLIKTRGQQVTLSCSPISGHRSVSWYQQTPGQGLQFLFEYFSETQRNKGNFPGRFSGRQFSNSRSEMNVSTLELGDSALYLCASSLYFGDTIYFGEGSWLTVV.

V usage is TRBV12-3 or TRBV12-4 and J usage is TRBJ2-7; 8 bases line up with TRBD2. The V and J ends lost 10 bases and 0 bases, in that order; junction bases with no gene match: 8. The CDR3 loop spans 14 amino acids. CDR3 region: CATQKRGSSYEQYF. DNA for the CDR3: TGTGCCACACAAAAGCGGGGGAGCTCCTACGAGCAGTACTTC.

The V call is TRBV27, the J call TRBJ2-3, with TRBD2 matching over 11 bases. The CDR3 runs 16 residues. The germline V gene encodes CDR1 MNHEY and CDR2 SMNVEV (reference sequence). The junction had 7 bases not matched to a gene; V was cut back by 8 bases and J by 0 bases. CDR3 amino acids: CASGKLAGASTDTQYF. As DNA, the CDR3 is TGTGCCAGCGGTAAACTAGCGGGGGCAAGCACAGATACGCAGTATTTT.

V and J are TRBV6-5 and TRBJ2-1; D is unresolved. The ends were cut back, 6 bases at V and 0 bases at J, with 6 bases in the middle. Germline values: CDR1 MNHEY, CDR2 SVGAGI. CDR3 length equals 13 residues. The CDR3 protein is CASRYDSYNEQFF. CDR3 DNA: TGTGCCAGCAGATACGACTCCTACAATGAGCAGTTCTTC.

The chain employs TRBV6-1 and TRBJ1-3; tentatively, D is TRBD1 (6 bases). The V gene's germline CDR1 is MNHNS and CDR2 SASEGT. V was trimmed by 6 bases and J by 0 bases, leaving 15 bases between them. The CDR3 contains 16 residues. CDR3 in DNA: TGTGCCAGCAGCAACGACAGGCCATTCTCTGGAAACACCATATATTTT. It translates to CASSNDRPFSGNTIYF.

This chain uses TRBV6-4 with TRBJ2-1; no clear D. The V gene lost 0 bases and the J gene lost 4 bases, with 10 bases spanning the gap. The CDR3 is 15 amino acids. Per the germline V gene, CDR1 is MRHNA and CDR2 is SNTAGT. CDR3 amino acids: CASSDSIGAYNEQFF. CDR3 coding DNA: TGTGCCAGCAGTGACTCGATAGGAGCTTACAATGAGCAGTTCTTC.

The V gene is TRBV5-1, the J gene TRBJ1-2, with TRBD1 matching over 7 bases. V was clipped by 4 bases and J by 8 bases; unmatched bases: 11. Germline assignment: CDR1 SGHRS and CDR2 YFSETQ. The CDR3 consists of 14 residues. CDR3 in amino acids: CASSPQGQYRGYTF. The CDR3 bases are TGCGCCAGCAGCCCCCAGGGACAGTATAGAGGCTACACCTTC. The full variable domain, in which reference TRBV5-1 and TRBJ1-2 provide the parts outside the CDR3, is KAGVTQTPRYLIKTRGQQVTLSCSPISGHRSVSWYQQTPGQGLQFLFEYFSETQRNKGNFPGRFSGRQFSNSRSEMNVSTLELGDSALYLCASSPQGQYRGYTFGSGTRLTVV.

This rearrangement joins TRBV20-1 to TRBJ2-1; D unresolved. V was trimmed by 0 bases and J by 0 bases, leaving 12 bases between them. The CDR3 is 16 residues long. Germline CDR1 DFQATT, CDR2 SNEGSKA (reference sequence). Here the CDR3 reads CSARDRLLSSYNEQFF. CDR3 DNA: TGCAGTGCTAGAGATCGACTTCTGAGCTCCTACAATGAGCAGTTCTTC.

This clonotype is judged large. This chain connects TRBV28 to TRBJ2-5; TRBD2 aligns across 10 bases. Germline V gene lookup returns CDR1 MDHEN and CDR2 SYDVKM. Unmatched junction bases numbered 10, after V lost 7 bases and J lost 5 bases. There are 15 residues in the CDR3. This CDR3 is CASTLAGDRQETQYF. The CDR3 DNA reads as TGTGCCAGCACCCTAGCGGGAGATAGGCAGGAGACCCAGTACTTC.

The rearrangement joins TRBV6-1 to TRBJ1-2; the match to TRBD1 covers 7 bases. The CDR3 has 16 amino acids. The V and J ends lost 6 bases and 0 bases, in that order; junction bases with no gene match: 10. Germline CDR1 reads MNHNS; CDR2 reads SASEGT. The CDR3 sequence: CASSPHGTETNYGYTF. As DNA, the CDR3 is TGTGCCAGCAGCCCACACGGGACAGAAACTAACTATGGCTACACCTTC.

The rearrangement uses TRBV18 and TRBJ1-2; D is possibly TRBD1 (5 bases). This CDR3 has 14 residues. V was cut by 3 bases and J by 8 bases, with 16 bases left in between. CDR1 is KGHSH, CDR2 LQKENI, per germline. This CDR3 reads CASSPGVGAEGYTF. In nucleotides, the CDR3 is TGTGCCAGCTCACCGGGAGTAGGGGCGGAGGGCTACACCTTC.

The V call is TRBV29-1, the J call TRBJ2-3; D may match TRBD1 or TRBD2 (8 bases each). The CDR3 is made up of 15 amino acids. Looked up from germline, CDR1 is SQVTM and CDR2 is ANQGSEA. V dropped 7 bases and J dropped 4 bases, with 21 bases sitting between them. Here the CDR3 reads CSGTLADRVADTQYF. The DNA for the CDR3 is TGCAGCGGCACACTAGCGGACAGGGTAGCAGATACGCAGTATTTT.

The CDR3 DNA sequence: TGCAGTGCTAGAGATGCGGGTAGCTCCTATAATTCACCCCTCCACTTT. Translation: CSARDAGSSYNSPLHF. V and J are TRBV20-1 and TRBJ1-6; no clear D gene. The CDR3 covers 16 residues. V was pared by 0 bases and J by 0 bases, with 9 bases between. The V gene's germline CDR1 is DFQATT and CDR2 SNEGSKA (reference sequence).

This clonotype was seen only once. The V gene is TRBV19, the J gene TRBJ1-4; maybe TRBD1 (5 bases). The germline V and J ends were trimmed by 3 bases and 8 bases, with 16 bases remaining between them. There are 15 residues in the CDR3. Germline lookup yields CDR1 LNHDA and CDR2 SQIVND (reference sequence). The CDR3 DNA reads as TGTGCCAGTAGTATTCCAGTAGGGGCAGGAGAAAAACTGTTTTTT. This codes for CASSIPVGAGEKLFF. The full variable domain, completed using reference TRBV19 and TRBJ1-4, is DGGITQSPKYLFRKEGQNVTLSCEQNLNHDAMYWYRQDPGQGLRLIYYSQIVNDFQKGDIAEGYSVSREKKESFPLTVTSAQKNPTAFYLCASSIPVGAGEKLFFGSGTQLSVL.

This clonotype has only a few counts. This chain uses TRBV20-1 with TRBJ2-1; 10 bases map to TRBD2. The germline gives CDR1 DFQATT, CDR2 SNEGSKA (reference sequence). The V segment lost 3 bases and the J segment 0 bases; nucleotides outside the gene matches: 5. The CDR3 sequence is 16 residues long. The CDR3 nucleotides read TGCAGTGCTAGGGCTAGCGGGGGTAGCTCCTACAATGAGCAGTTCTTC. This sequence encodes CSARASGGSSYNEQFF.

V and J are TRBV11-2 and TRBJ1-2; 8 nucleotides agree with TRBD1. The CDR3 is 13 amino acids. The V gene end was trimmed by 4 bases and the J gene end by 7 bases; junction bases not matched to a gene: 5. Per the germline V gene, CDR1 is SGHAT and CDR2 is FQNNGV. CDR3 nucleotides: TGTGCCAGCAGCTCGACAGGGGCAGGTGGCTACACCTTC. Protein product: CASSSTGAGGYTF.

The gene calls are TRBV27 and TRBJ1-6; D not certain. Germline CDR1 MNHEY, CDR2 SMNVEV (reference sequence). V was cut by 8 bases and J by 4 bases, with 15 bases left in between. This CDR3 is 15 amino acids long. CDR3 coding DNA: TGTGCCAGCCGGCCCCGTGACGGATATAATTCACCCCTCCACTTT. This gives the protein CASRPRDGYNSPLHF.